These 10 T cell receptor beta chains were all obtained from the same sample, sequenced in a study of Ad26.COV2.S vaccination and SARS-CoV-2 variants. The treatment: roughly 19 received Ad26.COV2.S at low or high dose, single or two shots; several received placebo; per-sample allocation not given. Specimen acquisition occurred on day 63 following the initial vaccine or placebo injection. Some clones are missing from TCRdb's copy, which holds only in-frame ones; the method was immunoSEQ multiplex PCR. The sample has hundreds of thousands of clones; roughly four fifths are singletons. The source was peripheral blood, collected in a trial of Ad26.COV2.S vaccine versus placebo. All receptors derive from a person aged 18-65 years who received the Ad26.COV2.S COVID-19 vaccine or a placebo.

This clone has just a few counts. The CDR3 bases are TGTGCCAGCAGTCAAAGTAGTCGAGGACGTTCACCCCTCCACTTT. It encodes CASSQSSRGRSPLHF. The rearrangement joins TRBV6-5 to TRBJ1-6; no firm D call. This CDR3 comprises 15 residues. The germline V gene encodes CDR1 MNHEY and CDR2 SVGAGI. Trimming removed 5 bases at V and 9 bases at J, with 17 bases between.

The chain has TRBV7-9 and TRBJ1-1; 7 bases match TRBD1. This CDR3 comprises 17 residues. Germline CDR1 reads SEHNR; CDR2 reads FQNEAQ (reference sequence). Trimming at V came to 5 bases and at J to 0 bases, leaving 12 bases not matched to a gene. The CDR3: CASSRRGRGKVNTEAFF. CDR3 sequence (DNA): TGTGCCAGCAGCCGTCGGGGCAGGGGGAAAGTGAACACTGAAGCTTTCTTT.

The gene calls are TRBV1 and TRBJ2-5; TRBD2 is the table's D call and was not checked against the DNA. TRBV1 is shown as a pseudogene. The CDR3 has 14 amino acids. In nucleotides, the CDR3 is TGCACCAGCAGCCGTTACGACTCTAAAGAGACCCAGTACTTC. This translates into CTSSRYDSKETQYF.

The chain employs TRBV9 and TRBJ1-2; D is unresolved. The V end was cut by 4 bases, the J end by 10 bases, with 17 bases between. There are 13 residues in the CDR3. The V gene's germline CDR1 is SGDLS and CDR2 YYNGEE. This CDR3 is CASSSRGSGVYTF. The CDR3 DNA reads as TGTGCCAGCAGCAGCCGGGGAAGTGGTGTCTACACCTTC. Based on the CDR3 plus reference TRBV9 and TRBJ1-2, the full variable domain is DSGVTQTPKHLITATGQRVTLRCSPRSGDLSVYWYQQSLDQGLQFLIQYYNGEERAKGNILERFSAQQFPDLHSELNLSSLELGDSALYFCASSSRGSGVYTFGSGTRLTVV.

This clone was seen once. The chain couples TRBV7-9 to TRBJ1-2; 7 nucleotides align to TRBD1. The germline V gene has CDR1 SEHNR and CDR2 FQNEAQ (reference sequence). V was clipped by 3 bases and J by 4 bases; unmatched bases: 5. The CDR3 length is 14 residues. The DNA of the CDR3 is TGTGCCAGCAGCTTCGGGACAGCCTTCTATGGCTACACCTTC. Amino acid sequence: CASSFGTAFYGYTF.

The chain links TRBV5-1 to TRBJ2-5; 14 nucleotides align to TRBD2. V was clipped by 4 bases and J by 4 bases; unmatched bases: 9. Germline V lookup: CDR1 SGHRS, CDR2 YFSETQ. The CDR3 consists of 17 residues. CDR3 in amino acids: CASSPGTSGSLGETQYF. The CDR3 DNA is TGCGCCAGCAGCCCGGGGACTAGCGGGAGCTTGGGAGAGACCCAGTACTTC.

This sequence joins TRBV7-9 and TRBJ1-5; the match to TRBD1 covers 8 bases. Looked up from germline, CDR1 is SEHNR and CDR2 is FQNEAQ (reference sequence). V was clipped by 5 bases and J by 9 bases; unmatched bases: 9. This CDR3 is 14 amino acids long. Written as DNA, the CDR3 is TGTGCCAGCAGCGGGGGACAGGTCTCTCGGCCCCAGCATTTT. Translation gives CASSGGQVSRPQHF.

J is TRBJ1-6 and V is TRBV7-9, with D perhaps matching TRBD1 (6 bases). CDR1 and CDR2 from the germline V gene are SEHNR and FQNEAQ (reference sequence). Trimming took 7 bases from V and 10 from J, leaving 17 bases between them. CDR3 length: 14 residues. Written as DNA, the CDR3 is TGTGCCAGCACCGCGGACAGCCTTCTCTCACCCCTCCACTTT. As protein: CASTADSLLSPLHF.

The rearrangement joins TRBV5-4 to TRBJ2-1; D not resolved. The V gene's germline CDR1 is SGHNT and CDR2 YYREEE (reference sequence). V lost 0 bases and J 4 bases, leaving 11 bases between the germline ends. CDR3 length: 15 amino acids. The CDR3 DNA sequence: TGTGCCAGCAGCTTGGAACGAGGATCTTACAATGAGCAGTTCTTC. Translating it yields CASSLERGSYNEQFF.

The chain couples TRBV3-1 (or the pseudogene TRBV3-2) to TRBJ2-7; D is unclear. CDR1 LGHDT and CDR2 YNNKEL come from the germline V gene (reference sequence). The V end was cut by 4 bases, the J end by 1 base, with 23 bases between. This CDR3 is 18 amino acids long. The CDR3 spells CASSRRLPSASTSYEQYF. The CDR3 DNA follows: TGTGCCAGCAGCCGCCGCCTACCGTCAGCCTCTACTTCCTACGAGCAGTACTTC.